A selection of T cell receptor beta chains follows, all from one sample in a study of OX40 agonist ivuxolimab in advanced cancers. TCRdb's copy holds only in-frame clones and misses some; the assay was immunoSEQ multiplex PCR. The repertoire consists of some 59,000 clones, with roughly 82% occurring once and the leading ten covering 2.4%. The specimen comprised CD4+ or CD8+ T cells sorted from blood, sampled in a trial of the OX40 agonist ivuxolimab. These receptors were taken from an adult with an advanced solid tumor such as melanoma, head and neck, liver or kidney cancer. CDR3s include the opening cysteine and the closing phenylalanine or tryptophan. A D gene is named only where the DNA matches it firmly. Only part of the rows carry a size: once, few, many, or a class if the clone is expanded.

>TRBV7-2|NA|TRBJ1-2|16|NA
TGTGCCAGCAGCACCGGACAGACGCCGCTTAACTATGGCTACACCTTC
CASSTGQTPLNYGYTF
>TRBV10-1|NA|TRBJ1-3|16|NA
TGCGCCCTACTTCCCCGTACAATTGTCTCTGGAAACACCATATATTTT
CALLPRTIVSGNTIYF
>TRBV25-1|NA|TRBJ1-3|17|NA
TGTGCCAGCAGTGCCGGACTCAGGGCAAAGGGGGGAAACACCATATATTTT
CASSAGLRAKGGNTIYF
>TRBV5-1|NA|TRBJ1-5|15|NA
TGCGCCAGCAGCTTAGGGGGGGTAGGCAATCAGCCCCAGCATTTT
CASSLGGVGNQPQHF
>TRBV4-2|NA|TRBJ2-7|14|NA
TGTGCCAGCAGCCAAGCTCAGGGTATCTACGAGCAGTACTTC
CASSQAQGIYEQYF
>TRBV19|once|TRBJ2-3|18|TRBD2
TGTGCCAGTAGTTTCGGACTAGCGGGGAGGGGTGGCACAGATACGCAGTATTTT
CASSFGLAGRGGTDTQYF
>TRBV7-9|NA|TRBJ1-1|14|NA
TGTGCCAGCAGCTTCCAGGGTGGGGGTACTGAAGCTTTCTTT
CASSFQGGGTEAFF
>TRBV9|NA|TRBJ1-1|16|NA
TGTGCCAGCAGCGCAGCGCCACATAGGGGGAACACTGAAGCTTTCTTT
CASSAAPHRGNTEAFF
>TRBV5-6|NA|TRBJ1-2|13|NA
TGTGCCAGCAGCCTAAACGGGCTTTATGGCTACACCTTC
CASSLNGLYGYTF
>TRBV7-8|few|TRBJ1-5|13|NA
TGTGCCAGCAGCTTAGAAAGGGACAAGCCCCAGCATTTT
CASSLERDKPQHF
>TRBV19|NA|TRBJ1-2|15|NA
TGTGCCAGTAGCCCCCCCCACAGGGACCTCCGGGGCTACACCTTC
CASSPPHRDLRGYTF
>TRBV18|few|TRBJ1-6|15|TRBD1
TGTGCCAGCTCACCGGGCCCAAATAGCGACAGGGGGTTCCACTTT
CASSPGPNSDRGFHF
>TRBV14|NA|TRBJ2-1|16|NA
TGTGCCAGCAGCCAACTGGGGGGGGCTTCCTACAATGAGCAGTTCTTC
CASSQLGGASYNEQFF
>TRBV7-2|NA|TRBJ2-7|13|NA
TGTGCCAGCAGCTGGGAGTCCCAGGTGGAGCAGTACTTC
CASSWESQVEQYF
>TRBV11-3|NA|TRBJ1-1|13|NA
TGTGCCAGCAGCTTAGGTCACGATACTGAAGCTTTCTTT
CASSLGHDTEAFF
>TRBV7-2|NA|TRBJ1-4|16|NA
TGTGCCAGCAGCTTAGCGGGGCAGGGCGGGGCGGTAAAACTGTTTTTT
CASSLAGQGGAVKLFF
>TRBV29-1|NA|TRBJ1-1|13|NA
TGCAGCGTTGAAGCCCGACAGAACACTGAAGCTTTCTTT
CSVEARQNTEAFF
>TRBV7-2|NA|TRBJ1-1|14|NA
TGTGCCAGCAGCTTTGGGAATATGAACACTGAAGCTTTCTTT
CASSFGNMNTEAFF
>TRBV27|NA|TRBJ1-6|13|NA
TGTGCCAGCCTCTCCCAAGGGGGTTCACCCCTCCACTTT
CASLSQGGSPLHF
>TRBV6-1|NA|TRBJ2-3|16|NA
TGTGCCAGCAGTGAAATTGGCAGGGGAGGCGCAGATACGCAGTATTTT
CASSEIGRGGADTQYF
>TRBV4-2|NA|TRBJ2-5|15|NA
TGTGCCAGCAGCCTTAGTGGGGGGCCCGAGGAGACCCAGTACTTC
CASSLSGGPEETQYF
>TRBV5-1|NA|TRBJ2-7|15|NA
TGCGCCAGCAGCAGTCGATCCCCCCAACCCTACGAGCAGTACTTC
CASSSRSPQPYEQYF
>TRBV9|NA|TRBJ2-4|19|TRBD2
TGTGCCAGCAGCCTAACTTCGGCTAGCGGGGGGGCCGGAATAAACATTCAGTACTTC
CASSLTSASGGAGINIQYF
>TRBV29-1|NA|TRBJ2-7|13|NA
TGCAGCGGACGGGGGGCAGGGAGCCACGAGCAGTACTTC
CSGRGAGSHEQYF
>TRBV5-1|NA|TRBJ1-4|19|NA
TGCGCCAGCAGCGCTAGTTTAGTGCCCGTGGGACCGCTTAATGAAAAACTGTTTTTT
CASSASLVPVGPLNEKLFF
>TRBV5-1|NA|TRBJ2-2|13|NA
TGCGCCAGCAGCTTGGAGCGCACCGGGGAGCTGTTTTTT
CASSLERTGELFF
>TRBV28|NA|TRBJ1-4|14|NA
TGTGCCAGCAGTTCGGGGGGAACTAATGAAAAACTGTTTTTT
CASSSGGTNEKLFF
>TRBV7-2|NA|TRBJ1-4|13|NA
TGTGCCAGCAGCATAAACGCACGGGAAAAACTGTTTTTT
CASSINAREKLFF
>TRBV29-1|NA|TRBJ1-5|18|NA
TGCAGCGTAGGCCCAGCGGAGGTTAACGGGAGACGCAATCAGCCCCAGCATTTT
CSVGPAEVNGRRNQPQHF
>TRBV6-6|NA|TRBJ1-1|15|NA
TGTGCCAGCAGTTTGATCGGGGGGGCGCGGACTGAAGCTTTCTTT
CASSLIGGARTEAFF
>TRBV29-1|few|TRBJ1-2|14|NA
TGCAGCGTTGAAGATCGAGCAGGCGATTATAGCTACACCTTC
CSVEDRAGDYSYTF
>TRBV5-1|NA|TRBJ1-2|16|TRBD1
TGCGCCAGCAGCTGGGGCCCCGGGACAGGGAAGGAAGGCTACACCTTC
CASSWGPGTGKEGYTF